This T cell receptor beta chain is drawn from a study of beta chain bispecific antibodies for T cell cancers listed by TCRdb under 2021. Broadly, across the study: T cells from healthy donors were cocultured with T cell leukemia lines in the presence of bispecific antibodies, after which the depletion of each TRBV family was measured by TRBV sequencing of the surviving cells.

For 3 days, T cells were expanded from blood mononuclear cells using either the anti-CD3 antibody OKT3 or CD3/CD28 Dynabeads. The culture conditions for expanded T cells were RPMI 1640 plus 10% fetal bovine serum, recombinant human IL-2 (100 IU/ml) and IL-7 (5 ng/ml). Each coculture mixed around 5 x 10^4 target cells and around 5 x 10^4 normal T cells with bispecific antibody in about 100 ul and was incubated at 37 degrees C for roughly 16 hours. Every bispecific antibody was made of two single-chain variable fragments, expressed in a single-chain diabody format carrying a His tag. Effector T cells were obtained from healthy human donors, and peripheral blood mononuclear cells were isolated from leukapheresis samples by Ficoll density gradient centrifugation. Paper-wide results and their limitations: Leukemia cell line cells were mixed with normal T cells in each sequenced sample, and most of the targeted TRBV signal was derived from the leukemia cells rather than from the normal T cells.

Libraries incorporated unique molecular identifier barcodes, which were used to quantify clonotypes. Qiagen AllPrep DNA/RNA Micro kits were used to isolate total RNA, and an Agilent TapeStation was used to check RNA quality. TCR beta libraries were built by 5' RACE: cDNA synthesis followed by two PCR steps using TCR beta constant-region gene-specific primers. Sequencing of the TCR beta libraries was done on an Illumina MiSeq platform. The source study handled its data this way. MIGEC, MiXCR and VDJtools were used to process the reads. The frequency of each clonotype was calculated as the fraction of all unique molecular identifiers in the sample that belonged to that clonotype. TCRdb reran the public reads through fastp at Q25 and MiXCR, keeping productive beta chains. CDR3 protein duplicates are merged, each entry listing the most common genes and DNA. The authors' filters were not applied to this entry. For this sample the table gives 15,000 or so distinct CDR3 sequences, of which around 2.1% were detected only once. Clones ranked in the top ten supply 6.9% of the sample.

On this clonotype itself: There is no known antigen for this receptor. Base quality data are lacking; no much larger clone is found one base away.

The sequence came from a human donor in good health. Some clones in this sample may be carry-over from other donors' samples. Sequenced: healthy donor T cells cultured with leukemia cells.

This receptor has the CDR3 CASTPDQSQETQYF. The sequence in DNA is TGTGCCAGCACCCCTGACCAGAGCCAAGAGACCCAGTACTTC. The V gene is TRBV2 and the J gene is TRBJ2-5; a confident D gene designation cannot be given. The CDR3 holds 14 amino acids from the cysteine to the phenylalanine. This entry keeps only the CDR3 DNA: 42 bases, framed from base 1. At the junction V is shortened by 7 bases and J by 1 base, with 13 bases in between. Taken from the germline V gene, the CDR1 and CDR2 loops are SNHLY and FYNNEI.